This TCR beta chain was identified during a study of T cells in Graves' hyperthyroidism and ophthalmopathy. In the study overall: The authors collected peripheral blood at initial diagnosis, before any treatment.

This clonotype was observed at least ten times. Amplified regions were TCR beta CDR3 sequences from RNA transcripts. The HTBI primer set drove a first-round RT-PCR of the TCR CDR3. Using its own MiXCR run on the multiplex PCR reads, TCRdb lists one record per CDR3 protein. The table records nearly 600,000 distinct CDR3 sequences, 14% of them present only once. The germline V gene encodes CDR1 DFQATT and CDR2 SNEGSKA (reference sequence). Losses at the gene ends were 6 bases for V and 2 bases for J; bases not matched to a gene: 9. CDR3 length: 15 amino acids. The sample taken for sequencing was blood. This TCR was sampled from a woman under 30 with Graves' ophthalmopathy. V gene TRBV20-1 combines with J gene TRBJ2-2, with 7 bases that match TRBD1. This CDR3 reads CSAPFTGDNTGELFF. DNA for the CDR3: TGCAGTGCCCCCTTTACAGGGGACAACACCGGGGAGCTGTTTTTT.